The source of this TCR beta chain is a study of blood T cell repertoires in COVID-19 (dated by TCRdb to the early 2020s). Describing the broader study: Collaborator samples came from the United States, Italy and Spain and covered acute and convalescent phases of COVID-19. The prospective study material was composed of cDNA or gDNA derived from T cells, B-cell-depleted T cells, or PBMCs. The dataset comprised deeply sampled blood TCRbeta repertoires from subjects exposed to, actively infected with, or recovered from COVID-19. The repertoires were released in a freely available public database intended as a resource for research on the immune response to SARS-CoV-2. The samples were drawn from the first 160 participants of the ongoing ImmuneRACE study and from 950 to 1,500 subjects provided by 6 global collaborators. Sample metadata almost always included a de-identified subject ID, COVID-19 status, age in years and sex. Where available, HLA class I and class II types were taken from metadata supplied by the sample provider and were not determined by assay-based typing.

Broad study findings and their caveats: The quantity of clinical and demographic metadata differed by source and by participant and was supplied without curation.

Collaborating institutions collected whole blood in K2EDTA tubes following their own protocols. For TCRbeta analysis, collaborators shipped samples as frozen whole blood, isolated PBMCs, or DNA extracted from either of those sample types. With regard to this clone: It lacks a known antigen. Base qualities were left out, and no much larger clone turns up one base away.

From the germline V gene, CDR1 is SGDLS and CDR2 is YYNGEE. Spanning cysteine to phenylalanine, the CDR3 consists of 15 amino acids. The retained sequence is limited to the CDR3, 45 bases, with the frame set at the first base. V and J are trimmed by 3 bases and 7 bases, and the gene matches miss 7 bases of the junction. TCRbeta CDR3 regions were amplified from genomic DNA using the immunoSEQ Assay, a bias-controlled multiplex PCR. Under the source paper's analysis protocol: Within the assay, amplification of reference gene primers was used to estimate how many nucleated cells each sample contained. To quantify the absolute abundance of each unique TCRbeta CDR3 rearrangement, sequence reads were collapsed and filtered. For each sample, productive Simpson clonality was calculated as the square root of Simpson's diversity index over productive rearrangements. The table comes from immuneACCESS by way of TCRdb, which keeps in-frame sequences with V and J called. Part of the clones is missing from these tables; in studies checked, under half for an unresolved V gene and the rest for unknown reasons. V and J calls plus clone size are reproduced from that table; the DNA served to infer D and trimming. The sample contains 200,000 to 300,000 clones, roughly 81% of them found a single time. The ten biggest clones cover about 4% of the sample.

This sequence uses TRBV9 and TRBJ1-5; TRBD1 matches 10 bases in the middle. The source material was peripheral blood. The TCR was taken from a man aged 50 or older with acute or convalescent COVID-19. The CDR3 amino acid sequence is: CASSAGQGVSQPQHF. The DNA sequence follows: TGTGCCAGCAGCGCCGGACAGGGGGTCAGCCAGCCCCAGCATTTT.